The T cell receptor (beta chain) under discussion was sequenced for a study of shared clonotypes between healthy human individuals. Among the donors, all were Caucasian adults who lived in Nashville, Tennessee. Memory CD4+ cells were the fraction left after CD45RA+ naive selection. Germline V gene sequence: CDR1 SGHRS, CDR2 YFSETQ. This CDR3 is built from 15 residues. After removal of 3 bases from V and 0 bases from J, the junction contained 6 bases not matched to a gene. The test was conducted at deep level. As originally analysed: ImmunoSEQ supplied junction-only sequences lacking quality scores, so filtering was different. Only in-frame clones appear in the TCRdb table, and some are missing; sequencing was by immunoSEQ multiplex PCR. V and J calls and clone size come straight from that table; D and trimming were deduced from the DNA. The repertoire has around 2,000,000 clones, 85% to 95% of them found once; the top ten carry more than 0.1%.

This receptor was identified in a man aged 18 to 29 in good health. Source material: naive CD4+ T cells sorted from blood. As for subset: CD45RA+ positively selected. The rearrangement links TRBV5-1 to TRBJ2-7; the match to TRBD1 covers 7 bases. CDR3 nucleotide sequence: TGCGCCAGCAGCTCTACAGGGGCCAGCTCCTACGAGCAGTACTTC. Translated: CASSSTGASSYEQYF.